A single sample is the source of the 27 T cell receptor beta chains below, sequenced in a study of OX40 agonist ivuxolimab in advanced cancers. Libraries were made using the immunoSEQ multiplex PCR assay. TCRdb re-hosts the immuneACCESS table, in-frame sequences only. Its copies lack some clones; in the studies checked, an unresolved V gene accounts for under half of them, and the cause for the rest is not known. Present in this sample are about 100,000 clones, less than 95% of which were seen just once. The top ten hold approximately 0.58% of the sample. The sequences come from CD4+ or CD8+ T cells sorted from blood, collected in a trial of the OX40 agonist ivuxolimab. The source of these receptors is an adult with an advanced solid tumor such as melanoma, head and neck, liver or kidney cancer.

This clone showed up just once. The V gene is TRBV5-1, the J gene TRBJ1-1; D is uncertain. The CDR3 contains 13 residues. Germline V CDR1 and CDR2: SGHRS, YFSETQ. Trimming pared 0 bases from V and 5 bases from J, leaving 8 bases between. CDR3 nucleotides: TGCGCCAGCAGCTTGGGGGATTGGACTGAAGCTTTCTTT. Protein sequence: CASSLGDWTEAFF.

This chain links TRBV5-1 with TRBJ1-1; a possible D gene is TRBD1 (6 bases). The V and J ends lost 3 bases and 5 bases respectively, with 14 bases between them. The CDR3 consists of 14 residues. Germline loops: CDR1 SGHRS, CDR2 YFSETQ. CDR3 nucleotides: TGCGCCAGCAGCTCTCTTATCAGGGGAACTGAAGCTTTCTTT. This encodes CASSSLIRGTEAFF. The full variable domain, with the rest looked up from reference TRBV5-1 and TRBJ1-1, is KAGVTQTPRYLIKTRGQQVTLSCSPISGHRSVSWYQQTPGQGLQFLFEYFSETQRNKGNFPGRFSGRQFSNSRSEMNVSTLELGDSALYLCASSSLIRGTEAFFGQGTRLTVV.

The J gene is TRBJ2-7, the V gene TRBV5-1, with no clear D. Germline V gives CDR1 SGHRS, CDR2 YFSETQ. This CDR3 comprises 14 residues. V lost 4 bases to trimming and J lost 3 bases, with 14 bases between them. CDR3 sequence (DNA): TGCGCCAGCAGCCCCGCCGGACGGAGCTACGAGCAGTACTTC. The encoded protein is CASSPAGRSYEQYF.

The chain couples TRBV5-5 to TRBJ2-2; 11 positions agree with TRBD2. The CDR3 loop spans 18 amino acids. CDR1 and CDR2 (germline): SGHKS, YYEKEE (reference sequence). J was trimmed by 0 bases and V by 3 bases; bases with no gene match: 7. Written as DNA, the CDR3 is TGTGCCAGCAGCTCCGGGACTAGCGGAAACCCGAACACCGGGGAGCTGTTTTTT. This encodes CASSSGTSGNPNTGELFF.

A few counts support this clone. The chain employs TRBV28 and TRBJ1-1, with 7 bases that match TRBD1. Germline V gene sequence: CDR1 MDHEN, CDR2 SYDVKM. V shed 1 base and J 2 bases; nucleotides not matched to a gene: 1. The CDR3 covers 14 residues. The DNA of the CDR3 is TGTGCCAGCAGTTTATCAGGGGGTAACACTGAAGCTTTCTTT. The encoded protein is CASSLSGGNTEAFF.

This rearrangement joins TRBV14 to TRBJ2-7, with 11 bases identical to TRBD1. J gave up 3 bases and V 1 base, and 5 bases lay outside the gene matches. CDR3 length equals 16 residues. Germline CDR1 reads SGHDN; CDR2 reads FVKESK. The CDR3 region is CASSQVGQGAYYEQYF. CDR3 DNA: TGTGCCAGCAGCCAAGTAGGACAGGGGGCATACTACGAGCAGTACTTC.

This sequence joins TRBV6-1 and TRBJ1-4, with D maybe TRBD1 (5 bases). Trimming left V 6 bases short and J 8 bases short, with 19 bases between. The CDR3 sequence is 15 residues long. The germline CDR1 and CDR2 sequences are MNHNS and SASEGT. CDR3 residues: CASSGRRGVGEKLFF. The CDR3 coding sequence is TGTGCCAGCAGCGGGCGTAGGGGAGTTGGGGAAAAACTGTTTTTT.

This rearrangement joins TRBV5-4 to TRBJ2-7; no clear D gene. CDR1 is SGHNT and CDR2 is YYREEE in the germline V gene (reference sequence). The CDR3 contains 15 residues. With 4 bases removed from V and 2 bases from J, the gap between germline ends came to 16 bases. As DNA, the CDR3 is TGTGCCAGCAGCCCCTACCCCAGTGGTACCTACGAGCAGTACTTC. Protein sequence: CASSPYPSGTYEQYF.

J is TRBJ2-2 and V is TRBV30; 10 nucleotides match TRBD2. The CDR3 length is 15 residues. The germline gives CDR1 GTSNPN, CDR2 SVGIG (reference sequence). V shed 2 bases, J shed 4 bases, and the junction held 4 bases outside the gene matches. DNA of the CDR3: TGTGCCTGGAGTAAAGCGGGAGGGAGCACCGGGGAGCTGTTTTTT. Protein sequence: CAWSKAGGSTGELFF.

The gene calls are TRBV5-1 and TRBJ1-3; D possibly corresponds to TRBD1 (6 bases). Germline V gene sequence: CDR1 SGHRS, CDR2 YFSETQ. V dropped 2 bases and J dropped 0 bases, with 9 bases sitting between them. This CDR3 is 15 amino acids long. CDR3 nucleotides: TGCGCCAGCAGCTTCTCAGGGGTCTCTGGAAACACCATATATTTT. Protein: CASSFSGVSGNTIYF.

This chain uses TRBV6-1 with TRBJ1-1, with 8 bases matching TRBD1. The CDR3 loop spans 16 amino acids. Germline assignment: CDR1 MNHNS and CDR2 SASEGT. J gave up 5 bases and V 1 base, and 9 bases lay outside the gene matches. CDR3 nucleotides: TGTGCCAGCAGTGAAGTTCCACAGGGGGACGTTACTGAAGCTTTCTTT. It yields the protein CASSEVPQGDVTEAFF.

This clone was recorded once. The chain joins TRBV5-4 to TRBJ2-7; TRBD2 agrees at 9 bases. The length of the CDR3 is 16 residues. Trimming at V came to 4 bases and at J to 4 bases, leaving 12 bases not matched to a gene. Germline V CDR1 and CDR2: SGHNT, YYREEE (reference sequence). The CDR3 loop reads CASSPGGSGSSYEQYF. CDR3 nucleotide sequence: TGTGCCAGCAGCCCCGGTGGTAGCGGGAGTTCGTACGAGCAGTACTTC.

A word on this clone: One end of the junction is discordant with germline, which a read error may explain. The gene calls are TRBV7-8 and TRBJ2-1, with 7 bases aligning to TRBD2. Per the germline V gene, CDR1 is SGHVS and CDR2 is FQNEAQ. This CDR3 has 13 amino acids. The chain's CDR3 is CVSAPSGYNEQFF. The CDR3 DNA follows: TGTGTCAGCGCGCCTAGCGGATACAATGAGCAGTTCTTC.

This chain joins TRBV4-3 and TRBJ1-2; no firm D call. CDR3 size: 14 residues. In germline, CDR1 is LGHNA, CDR2 YSLEER. The V gene lost 1 base and the J gene lost 3 bases, with 9 bases spanning the gap. CDR3 residues: CASSQGRGYYGYTF. The CDR3 coding sequence is TGCGCCAGCAGCCAAGGGCGGGGATACTATGGCTACACCTTC.

The chain recombines TRBV19 with TRBJ2-5; a weak D match, TRBD1 (5 bases). CDR3 length equals 15 residues. The germline V gene encodes CDR1 LNHDA and CDR2 SQIVND (reference sequence). Trimming took off 2 bases at V and 1 base at J, with 11 bases between the two ends. CDR3 sequence (DNA): TGTGCCAGTAGTATACGAAGACAGATCCAAGAGACCCAGTACTTC. It encodes CASSIRRQIQETQYF.

The chain has TRBV2 and TRBJ1-2; maybe TRBD1 (5 bases). Germline V lookup: CDR1 SNHLY, CDR2 FYNNEI. The CDR3 length is 15 residues. Trimming pared 0 bases from V and 4 bases from J, leaving 12 bases between. The CDR3 loop is CASSEAGGFVYGYTF. In nucleotides, the CDR3 is TGTGCCAGCAGTGAAGCGGGGGGGTTCGTCTATGGCTACACCTTC.

V is TRBV28 and J is TRBJ2-7; D not resolved. CDR1 and CDR2 from the germline V gene are MDHEN and SYDVKM. The CDR3 has 15 residues. V was clipped by 7 bases and J by 3 bases, with 19 bases between them. CDR3 sequence reads: CASNTPSSGNYEQYF. Here the CDR3 DNA reads TGTGCCAGCAACACACCCTCATCCGGAAACTACGAGCAGTACTTC.

This clone occurred once. The rearrangement joins TRBV5-1 to TRBJ2-1; the match to TRBD2 covers 13 bases. There are 21 residues in the CDR3. The junction had 19 bases not matched to a gene; V was cut back by 4 bases and J by 3 bases. Germline V gives CDR1 SGHRS, CDR2 YFSETQ. CDR3 in amino acids: CASSTEPGLAGFWDSYNEQFF. CDR3 bases: TGCGCCAGCAGCACTGAGCCGGGACTAGCGGGATTTTGGGACAGCTACAATGAGCAGTTCTTC.

This clone was seen just once. The V gene is TRBV7-2, the J gene TRBJ2-1, with TRBD2 matching over 13 bases. Per germline, CDR1 SGHTA and CDR2 FQGNSA. CDR3 length: 15 amino acids. J gave up 6 bases and V 6 bases, and 5 bases lay outside the gene matches. Here the CDR3 DNA reads TGTGCCAGCAGGCCGGGACTAGCGGGACCCAATGAGCAGTTCTTC. Protein product: CASRPGLAGPNEQFF.

This chain joins TRBV19 and TRBJ1-3; D perhaps matches TRBD1 (5 bases). The CDR3 has 14 amino acids. The germline V gene encodes CDR1 LNHDA and CDR2 SQIVND (reference sequence). V was clipped by 5 bases and J by 1 base, with 9 bases between them. The CDR3 bases are TGTGCCAGTAGTCGCCAGGGTTCTGGAAACACCATATATTTT. Translating it yields CASSRQGSGNTIYF. Variable domain in full (rest from reference TRBV19 and TRBJ1-3): DGGITQSPKYLFRKEGQNVTLSCEQNLNHDAMYWYRQDPGQGLRLIYYSQIVNDFQKGDIAEGYSVSREKKESFPLTVTSAQKNPTAFYLCASSRQGSGNTIYFGEGSWLTVV.

CDR3 DNA: TGTGCCAGCTCATCTAGAATGTACGAGCAGTACTTC. It encodes CASSSRMYEQYF. The chain employs TRBV18 and TRBJ2-7; D gene ambiguous. The CDR3 is 12 amino acids. The germline V and J ends were trimmed by 5 bases and 4 bases, with 9 bases remaining between them. Germline lookup yields CDR1 KGHSH and CDR2 LQKENI.

V gene TRBV5-1 combines with J gene TRBJ1-1, with D possibly matching TRBD1 (6 bases). Between the trimmed V and J ends, which lost 1 base and 1 base, there was a span of 14 bases. Germline-derived CDR1 and CDR2 are SGHRS and YFSETQ. The CDR3 totals 16 residues. CDR3 amino acids: CASSLRPGQRNTEAFF. In DNA, the CDR3 is TGCGCCAGCAGCTTGAGGCCGGGACAACGGAACACTGAAGCTTTCTTT.

The chain carries TRBV2 and TRBJ2-1, with no clear D. Trimming took off 1 base at V and 4 bases at J, with 14 bases between the two ends. Germline V gene data show CDR1 as SNHLY and CDR2 as FYNNEI. The CDR3 contains 16 residues. The CDR3 DNA reads TGTGCCAGCAGTGAAGTGGGCCGGGCAGGTTACAATGAGCAGTTCTTC. This codes for CASSEVGRAGYNEQFF.

This chain uses TRBV18 with TRBJ1-1; TRBD1 is a possible D gene (5 bases). Germline V CDR1 and CDR2: KGHSH, LQKENI. The CDR3 is made up of 14 amino acids. Trimming removed 1 base at V and 5 bases at J, with 11 bases between. The CDR3 region is CASSPLPGRTEAFF. CDR3 nucleotides: TGTGCCAGCTCACCACTTCCAGGGCGGACTGAAGCTTTCTTT.

The CDR3 is CATSRAGGNTDTQYF. The CDR3 bases are TGTGCCACCAGCAGAGCGGGAGGGAACACAGATACGCAGTATTTT. V gene TRBV15 combines with J gene TRBJ2-3; 8 bases match TRBD2. Germline V CDR1 and CDR2: LNHNV, YYDKDF (reference sequence). CDR3 size: 15 residues. V trimming: 1 base; J trimming: 2 bases; junction bases outside the gene matches: 2.

The chain couples TRBV18 to TRBJ2-2; TRBD1 matches 8 bases. This CDR3 has 17 residues. With V trimmed by 3 bases and J by 0 bases, 6 bases remained unmatched. Germline V CDR1 and CDR2: KGHSH, LQKENI. CDR3 coding DNA: TGTGCCAGCTCACCCAGGGGGCAAAAGGCGAACACCGGGGAGCTGTTTTTT. It encodes CASSPRGQKANTGELFF. Based on the CDR3 plus reference TRBV18 and TRBJ2-2, the full variable domain is NAGVMQNPRHLVRRRGQEARLRCSPMKGHSHVYWYRQLPEEGLKFMVYLQKENIIDESGMPKERFSAEFPKEGPSILRIQQVVRGDSAAYFCASSPRGQKANTGELFFGEGSRLTVL.

This clone was seen just once. The rearrangement uses TRBV6-6 and TRBJ2-6; no definite D call. Between the trimmed V and J ends, which lost 9 bases and 13 bases, there was a span of 16 bases. The CDR3 spans 12 residues. Germline assignment: CDR1 MNHNY and CDR2 SVGAGI (reference sequence). CDR3 in DNA: TGTGCCAGTGGGCAGACCCTTAAAGTCCTGACTTTC. Translating gives CASGQTLKVLTF.